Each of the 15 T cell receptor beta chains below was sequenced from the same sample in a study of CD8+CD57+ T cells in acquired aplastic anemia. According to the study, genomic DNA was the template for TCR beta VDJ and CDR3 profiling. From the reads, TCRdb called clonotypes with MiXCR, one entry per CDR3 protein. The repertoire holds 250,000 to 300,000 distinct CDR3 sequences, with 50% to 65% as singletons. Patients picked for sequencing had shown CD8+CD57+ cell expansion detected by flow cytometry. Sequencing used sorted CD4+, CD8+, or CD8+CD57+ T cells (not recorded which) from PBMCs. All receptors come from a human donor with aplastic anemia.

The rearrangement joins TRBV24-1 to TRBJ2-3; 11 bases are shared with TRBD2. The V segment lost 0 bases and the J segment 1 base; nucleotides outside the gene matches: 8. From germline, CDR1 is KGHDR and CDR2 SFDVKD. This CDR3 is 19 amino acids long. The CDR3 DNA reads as TGTGCCACCAGTGATTTGCCCCTACTAGCGGGAGTAGGCACAGATACGCAGTATTTT. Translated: CATSDLPLLAGVGTDTQYF.

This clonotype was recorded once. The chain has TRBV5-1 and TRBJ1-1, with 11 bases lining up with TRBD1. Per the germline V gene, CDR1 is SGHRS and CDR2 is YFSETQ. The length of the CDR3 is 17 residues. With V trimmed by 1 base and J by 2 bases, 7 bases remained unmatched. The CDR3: CASSLSRDRGINTEAFF. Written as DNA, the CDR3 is TGCGCCAGCAGCTTGTCCCGGGACAGGGGGATAAACACTGAAGCTTTCTTT.

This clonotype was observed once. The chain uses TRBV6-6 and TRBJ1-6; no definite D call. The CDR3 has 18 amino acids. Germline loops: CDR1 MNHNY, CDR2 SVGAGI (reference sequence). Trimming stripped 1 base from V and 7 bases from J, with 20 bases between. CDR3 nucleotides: TGTGCCAGCAGTTACTGGATCTTCCTGGGCGCTACGAATTCACCCCTCCACTTT. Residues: CASSYWIFLGATNSPLHF.

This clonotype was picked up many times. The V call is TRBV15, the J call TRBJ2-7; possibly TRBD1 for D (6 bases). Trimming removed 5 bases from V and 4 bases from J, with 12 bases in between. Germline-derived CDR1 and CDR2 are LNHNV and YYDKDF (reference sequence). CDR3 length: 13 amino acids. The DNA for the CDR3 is TGTGCCACCAGCGGAAATACAGGGTACGAGCAGTACTTC. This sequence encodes CATSGNTGYEQYF. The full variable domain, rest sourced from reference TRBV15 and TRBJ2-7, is DAMVIQNPRYQVTQFGKPVTLSCSQTLNHNVMYWYQQKSSQAPKLLFHYYDKDFNNEADTPDNFQSRRPNTSFCFLDIRSPGLGDTAMYLCATSGNTGYEQYFGPGTRLTVT.

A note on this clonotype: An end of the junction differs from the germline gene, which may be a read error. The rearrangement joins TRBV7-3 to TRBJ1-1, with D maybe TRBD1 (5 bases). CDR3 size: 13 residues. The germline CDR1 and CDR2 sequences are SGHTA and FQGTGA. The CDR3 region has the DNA TGTGCCAGCAGAAGACAGCAGAACACTGAGGCTTTCTTT. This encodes CASRRQQNTEAFF.

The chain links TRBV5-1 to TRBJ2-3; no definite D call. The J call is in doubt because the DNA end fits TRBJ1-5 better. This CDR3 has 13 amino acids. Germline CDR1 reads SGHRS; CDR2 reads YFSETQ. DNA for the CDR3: TGCGCCAGCAGCCAAACCAACACAGATACGCAGCATTTT. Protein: CASSQTNTDTQHF.

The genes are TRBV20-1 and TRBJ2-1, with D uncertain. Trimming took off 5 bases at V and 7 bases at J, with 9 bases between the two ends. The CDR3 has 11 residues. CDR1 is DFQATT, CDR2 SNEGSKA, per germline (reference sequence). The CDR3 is CSAPSMNEQFF. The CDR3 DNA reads TGCAGTGCTCCATCCATGAATGAGCAGTTCTTC.

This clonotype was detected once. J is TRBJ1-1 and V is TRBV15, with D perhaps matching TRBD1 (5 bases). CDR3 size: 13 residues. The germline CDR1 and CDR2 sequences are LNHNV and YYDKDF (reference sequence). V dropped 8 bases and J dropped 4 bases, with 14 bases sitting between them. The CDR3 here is CATGKGGVTEAFF. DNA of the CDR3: TGTGCCACCGGAAAAGGAGGGGTCACTGAAGCTTTCTTT.

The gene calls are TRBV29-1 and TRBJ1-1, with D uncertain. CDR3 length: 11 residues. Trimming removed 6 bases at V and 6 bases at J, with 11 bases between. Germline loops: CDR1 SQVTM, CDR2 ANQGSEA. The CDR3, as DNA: TGCAGCGTGGACGTTGGGGCTGAAGCTTTCTTT. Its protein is CSVDVGAEAFF.

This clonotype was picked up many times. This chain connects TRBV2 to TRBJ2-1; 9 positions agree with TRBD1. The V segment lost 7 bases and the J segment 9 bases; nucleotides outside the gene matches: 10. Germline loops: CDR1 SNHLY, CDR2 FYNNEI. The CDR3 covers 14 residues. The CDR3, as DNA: TGTGCCAGCACCACAAGGGGGACAGGGAGTGAGCAGTTCTTC. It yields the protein CASTTRGTGSEQFF.

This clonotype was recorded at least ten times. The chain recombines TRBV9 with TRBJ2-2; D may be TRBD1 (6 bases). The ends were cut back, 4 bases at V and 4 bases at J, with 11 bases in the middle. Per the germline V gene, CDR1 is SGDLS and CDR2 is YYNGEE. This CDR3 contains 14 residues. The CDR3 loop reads CASSSQGFTGELFF. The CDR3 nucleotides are TGTGCCAGCAGCTCCCAGGGGTTCACCGGGGAGCTGTTTTTT.

CDR3 protein: CASSPTGGGQPQHF. CDR3 DNA: TGTGCCAGCAGCCCAACAGGGGGGGGTCAGCCCCAGCATTTT. V is TRBV7-9 and J is TRBJ1-5; 8 positions agree with TRBD1. The CDR3 spans 14 residues. V lost 5 bases to trimming and J lost 6 bases; unmatched junction nucleotides: 6. Germline V gene sequence: CDR1 SEHNR, CDR2 FQNEAQ (reference sequence).

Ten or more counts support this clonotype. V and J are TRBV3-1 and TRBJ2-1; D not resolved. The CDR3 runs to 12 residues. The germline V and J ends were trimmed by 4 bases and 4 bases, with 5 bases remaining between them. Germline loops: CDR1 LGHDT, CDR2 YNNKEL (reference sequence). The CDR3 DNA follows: TGTGCCAGCAGCCCTCGTTACAATGAGCAGTTCTTC. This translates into CASSPRYNEQFF.

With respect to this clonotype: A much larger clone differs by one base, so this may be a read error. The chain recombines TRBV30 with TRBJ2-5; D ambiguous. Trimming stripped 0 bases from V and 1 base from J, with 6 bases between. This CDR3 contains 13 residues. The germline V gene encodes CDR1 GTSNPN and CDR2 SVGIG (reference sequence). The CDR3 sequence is CAWSVRVQETQYF. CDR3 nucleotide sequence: TGTGCCTGGAGTGTAAGGGTCCAAGAGACCCAGTACTTC.

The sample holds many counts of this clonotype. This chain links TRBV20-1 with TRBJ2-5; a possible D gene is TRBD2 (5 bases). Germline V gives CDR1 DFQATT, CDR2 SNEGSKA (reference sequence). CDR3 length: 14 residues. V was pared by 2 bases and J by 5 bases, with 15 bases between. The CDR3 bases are TGCAGTGCTAGAACGGGGAGATCAGGCGAGACCCAGTACTTC. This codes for CSARTGRSGETQYF.